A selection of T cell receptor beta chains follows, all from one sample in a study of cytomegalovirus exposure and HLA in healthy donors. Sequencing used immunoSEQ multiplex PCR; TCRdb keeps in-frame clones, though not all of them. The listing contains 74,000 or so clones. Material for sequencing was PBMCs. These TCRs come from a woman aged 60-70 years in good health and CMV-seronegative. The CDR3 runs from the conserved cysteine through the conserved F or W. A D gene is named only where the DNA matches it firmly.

CASSLGSAYEQYF,TGCGCCAGCAGCTTGGGATCGGCCTACGAGCAGTACTTC,TRBJ2-7,TRBV5-1,.
CASSRWAGRKYEQYF,TGTGCCAGCAGCCGGTGGGCGGGACGAAAATACGAGCAGTACTTC,TRBJ2-7,TRBV5-4,.
CASSLYYSSDLGTGELFF,TGTGCCAGCAGTTTATATTATAGCTCGGACTTGGGGACCGGGGAGCTGTTTTTT,TRBJ2-2,TRBV28,.
CASIPGLALYEQYF,TGCGCCAGCATCCCGGGACTAGCTCTTTACGAGCAGTACTTC,TRBJ2-7,TRBV10-1,TRBD2
CASSLGTSGRGTDTQYF,TGTGCCAGCAGCTTAGGGACTAGCGGGAGGGGCACAGATACGCAGTATTTT,TRBJ2-3,TRBV7-9,TRBD2
CAISDMVGDYEQYF,TGTGCCATCAGTGATATGGTAGGGGACTACGAGCAGTACTTC,TRBJ2-7,TRBV10-3,.
CASSAQGNPQETQYF,TGTGCCAGCAGCGCCCAGGGAAACCCTCAAGAGACCCAGTACTTC,TRBJ2-5,TRBV11-2,.
CASSLGDRVATDTQYF,TGTGCCAGCAGCCTAGGGGACAGGGTAGCCACAGATACGCAGTATTTT,TRBJ2-3,TRBV13,TRBD1
CASSLFRGGVGANEQFF,TGTGCCAGCAGCTTATTTCGCGGGGGAGTGGGAGCGAATGAGCAGTTCTTC,TRBJ2-1,TRBV7-9,TRBD2
CASSRGTGGTGANVLTF,TGTGCCAGTAGTAGAGGGACAGGGGGCACTGGGGCCAACGTCCTGACTTTC,TRBJ2-6,TRBV19,TRBD1
CASSPLGRGGYNEQFF,TGTGCCAGCTCACCCCTGGGGCGCGGGGGTTACAATGAGCAGTTCTTC,TRBJ2-1,TRBV18,TRBD2
CASSDRTSGLYNEQFF,TGTGCCAGTAGCGACCGGACTAGCGGATTATACAATGAGCAGTTCTTC,TRBJ2-1,TRBV19,TRBD2
CASSSHQGYPTGELFF,TGTGCCAGCAGCTCTCATCAGGGCTACCCAACCGGGGAGCTGTTTTTT,TRBJ2-2,TRBV7-6,.
CASSSGGSGANVLTF,TGTGCCAGCAGTTCCGGAGGGTCCGGGGCCAACGTCCTGACTTTC,TRBJ2-6,TRBV28,.
CSVEPGTSGNEGSYEQYF,TGCAGCGTCGAACCCGGGACTAGCGGGAACGAAGGCTCCTACGAGCAGTACTTC,TRBJ2-7,TRBV29-1,TRBD2
CASSAGFTGELFF,TGTGCCAGCTCAGCGGGATTCACCGGGGAGCTGTTTTTT,TRBJ2-2,TRBV7-3,TRBD2
CSVHFGETQYF,TGCAGCGTCCACTTCGGGGAGACCCAGTACTTC,TRBJ2-5,TRBV29-1,.
CASRPGQGGTEAFF,TGTGCCAGCCGACCGGGACAGGGGGGCACTGAAGCTTTCTTT,TRBJ1-1,TRBV7-3,TRBD1
CSVEGGPGLNTEAFF,TGCAGCGTTGAAGGGGGCCCAGGGTTGAACACTGAAGCTTTCTTT,TRBJ1-1,TRBV29-1,.
CASSSEGAGTGELFF,TGTGCCAGCAGTTCCGAGGGGGCGGGGACCGGGGAGCTGTTTTTT,TRBJ2-2,TRBV28,.
CASSPITAYNEQFF,TGTGCCAGCAGCCCAATTACTGCCTACAATGAGCAGTTCTTC,TRBJ2-1,TRBV11-2,.
CASSQDSGGFYTEAFF,TGTGCCAGCAGCCAAGATTCGGGGGGTTTCTACACTGAAGCTTTCTTT,TRBJ1-1,TRBV14,.
CASKEGNYGYTF,TGTGCCAGCAAAGAGGGAAACTATGGCTACACCTTC,TRBJ1-2,TRBV6-5,.
CASSPGWGGNTIYF,TGTGCCAGCAGTCCAGGGTGGGGTGGAAACACCATATATTTT,TRBJ1-3,TRBV6-5,.
CASSPQGGSRDTQYF,TGTGCCAGCAGTCCACAGGGCGGATCGCGTGATACGCAGTATTTT,TRBJ2-3,TRBV5-4,.
CASSFQGRSSNQPQHF,TGTGCCAGCAGTTTCCAAGGGAGGAGCAGCAATCAGCCCCAGCATTTT,TRBJ1-5,TRBV28,.
CASSLDTGAVETQYF,TGCGCCAGCAGCTTGGATACGGGAGCGGTTGAGACCCAGTACTTC,TRBJ2-5,TRBV5-1,.
CASRSETEGNYGYTF,TGTGCCAGTAGGTCCGAGACGGAGGGCAACTATGGCTACACCTTC,TRBJ1-2,TRBV19,.
CASRLAGGSSYEQYF,TGTGCCAGCAGACTAGCGGGAGGTTCCTCCTACGAGCAGTACTTC,TRBJ2-7,TRBV6-1,TRBD2
CASTPAGSGNTIYF,TGTGCCAGTACCCCGGCAGGGTCTGGAAACACCATATATTTT,TRBJ1-3,TRBV19,.
CASRQQGAGETQYF,TGTGCCAGCAGGCAACAGGGGGCTGGAGAGACCCAGTACTTC,TRBJ2-5,TRBV28,TRBD1
CASSFGGTSGPNEQFF,TGTGCCAGCAGCTTTGGGGGGACTAGCGGACCCAATGAGCAGTTCTTC,TRBJ2-1,TRBV5-8,TRBD2
CATSRLIGLAGVNEQFF,TGTGCCACCAGCCGGTTGATAGGACTAGCGGGAGTGAATGAGCAGTTCTTC,TRBJ2-1,TRBV15,TRBD2
CASIDRDLGGAKNIQYF,TGTGCCAGCATCGACCGAGACCTGGGGGGAGCCAAAAACATTCAGTACTTC,TRBJ2-4,TRBV2,.
CASSLRGGSGNTIYF,TGTGCCAGCAGTTTAAGGGGGGGGTCTGGAAACACCATATATTTT,TRBJ1-3,TRBV6-5,.
CASSPGLAENNEQFF,TGTGCCAGCAGTCCGGGACTAGCGGAAAACAATGAGCAGTTCTTC,TRBJ2-1,TRBV6-4,TRBD2
CASSPFTSGGASSGANVLTF,TGTGCCAGCTCACCCTTCACTAGCGGGGGTGCTAGCTCTGGGGCCAACGTCCTGACTTTC,TRBJ2-6,TRBV18,TRBD2
CASRDPGQLGYTF,TGTGCCAGCAGGGACCCCGGACAGTTGGGCTACACCTTC,TRBJ1-2,TRBV27,.
CASASGGSIYGYTF,TGTGCCAGCGCATCAGGGGGCAGCATTTATGGCTACACCTTC,TRBJ1-2,TRBV9,TRBD1
CASSVDQGTDTQYF,TGTGCCAGCAGCGTGGACCAGGGGACAGATACGCAGTATTTT,TRBJ2-3,TRBV11-2,.
CASSRGGGGGDEQYF,TGTGCCAGCAGCAGAGGGGGGGGAGGGGGAGACGAGCAGTACTTC,TRBJ2-7,TRBV5-4,.
CASSRDRPLGEQYF,TGTGCCAGCAGCCGGGACAGGCCTCTGGGGGAGCAGTACTTC,TRBJ2-7,TRBV5-6,TRBD1
CANTSGTQRTKYNQPQHF,TGTGCCAACACTAGTGGGACCCAGCGGACTAAATACAATCAGCCCCAGCATTTT,TRBJ1-5,TRBV6-4,.
CASSGSHGTETYEQYF,TGCGCCAGCAGTGGAAGCCACGGGACAGAGACCTACGAGCAGTACTTC,TRBJ2-7,TRBV10-1,TRBD1
CASRSASGSLYEQYF,TGTGCCAGCCGTAGCGCTAGCGGGAGCCTTTACGAGCAGTACTTC,TRBJ2-7,TRBV6-5,TRBD2
CASSVEGLNTEAFF,TGTGCCAGCAGTGTCGAGGGCCTGAACACTGAAGCTTTCTTT,TRBJ1-1,TRBV2,.
CASSSQTVPPYEQYF,TGTGCCAGCAGCTCACAAACAGTCCCGCCCTACGAGCAGTACTTC,TRBJ2-7,TRBV28,.
CASSQDRGRQPQHF,TGCGCCAGCAGCCAAGATCGGGGTAGACAGCCCCAGCATTTT,TRBJ1-5,TRBV4-3,.
CASSYGTSGRAGANVLTF,TGTGCCAGCAGCTACGGGACTAGCGGGAGGGCTGGGGCCAACGTCCTGACTTTC,TRBJ2-6,TRBV7-2,TRBD2
CASSFSGGGTRYGYTF,TGTGCCAGCAGCTTTTCTGGGGGGGGGACTAGATATGGCTACACCTTC,TRBJ1-2,TRBV7-2,.